Each of the 5 T cell receptor beta chains below was sequenced from the same sample in a study of cytomegalovirus exposure and HLA in healthy donors. Use of 60 Vbeta and 13 Jbeta primers characterized the PCR. TCRdb's table, derived via immunoSEQ multiplex PCR, lists solely in-frame clones and lacks some. The sample lists around 150,000 clones; roughly 85% were seen once. The specimen sequenced was PBMCs. The receptors derive from a woman between 50 and 59 years old in good health and CMV-seropositive.

This clone was counted between two and nine times. The chain recombines TRBV5-8 with TRBJ1-1, with D possibly matching TRBD1 (5 bases). Germline values: CDR1 SGHTS, CDR2 YDEGEE. The CDR3 consists of 14 residues. CDR3 in amino acids: CGGGRVPKDTEAFF. As DNA, the CDR3 is TGTGGGGGGGGTAGGGTCCCAAAAGACACTGAAGCTTTCTTT.

The V and J genes are TRBV9 and TRBJ1-1; D not certain. Per the germline V gene, CDR1 is SGDLS and CDR2 is YYNGEE. This CDR3 spans 14 amino acids. V dropped 4 bases and J dropped 1 base, with 11 bases sitting between them. In DNA form, the CDR3 reads TGTGCCAGCAGCTTACATCTCCGGAACACTGAAGCTTTCTTT. Amino acids: CASSLHLRNTEAFF.

The rearrangement joins TRBV28 to TRBJ1-4, with 12 nucleotides matching TRBD1. Germline V lookup: CDR1 MDHEN, CDR2 SYDVKM. The CDR3 is 15 residues long. Trimming at V came to 5 bases and at J to 8 bases, leaving 6 bases not matched to a gene. The CDR3 reads CASSPEGTGGEKLFF. CDR3 DNA: TGTGCCAGCAGTCCCGAAGGGACAGGGGGCGAAAAACTGTTTTTT.

The V and J genes are TRBV13 and TRBJ2-7; 7 nucleotides line up with TRBD1. CDR3 length: 15 amino acids. With 1 base clipped from V and 2 bases from J, the junction kept 5 bases outside the gene matches. Germline V CDR1 and CDR2: PRHDT, FYEKMQ (reference sequence). The DNA for the CDR3 is TGTGCCAGCAGCTTAGTCTTGCAGGGGGCCTACGAGCAGTACTTC. This encodes CASSLVLQGAYEQYF. Looking up the rest from reference TRBV13 and TRBJ2-7 gives the full variable domain: AAGVIQSPRHLIKEKRETATLKCYPIPRHDTVYWYQQGPGQDPQFLISFYEKMQSDKGSIPDRFSAQQFSDYHSELNMSSLELGDSALYFCASSLVLQGAYEQYFGPGTRLTVT.

This sequence joins TRBV6-5 and TRBJ1-1; 10 positions agree with TRBD1. V shed 4 bases and J 6 bases; nucleotides not matched to a gene: 8. From germline, CDR1 is MNHEY and CDR2 SVGAGI. There are 15 residues in the CDR3. The DNA for the CDR3 is TGTGCCAGCAGTTCCCCGGGACAGGGGACCCCTGAAGCTTTCTTT. Its translation: CASSSPGQGTPEAFF.